In its sample, the clone carrying this T cell receptor beta chain was seen many times. Then a second PCR, running about 6 to 12 cycles, was carried out with a sample-barcoded 5' primer and a J-beta primer mix. The authors tagged each cDNA molecule using a template-switch adaptor with 12 random nucleotides. MiXCR, run by TCRdb on the 5' RACE reads, gives a single entry per CDR3 protein. The table has some 790,000 distinct CDR3 sequences, 29% seen once. The data were obtained in a study of blood T cells in healthy people across ages. V shed 5 bases, J shed 1 base, and the junction held 13 bases outside the gene matches. Germline V gives CDR1 SQVTM, CDR2 ANQGSEA. The CDR3 consists of 17 residues.

This rearrangement joins TRBV29-1 to TRBJ1-1; the match to TRBD1 covers 10 bases. The sequencing sample was made of blood. The clonotype comes from a woman older than 75 in good health. The DNA of the CDR3 is TGCAGCGTTAGAACCTCCGGGACAGGGGCTCCGAACACTGAAGCTTTCTTT. This translates into CSVRTSGTGAPNTEAFF.